The text below deals with one T cell receptor beta chain. Its cognate antigen is unknown. The ends were cut back, 0 bases at V and 1 base at J, with 9 bases in the middle. This CDR3 has 15 amino acids. The data stem from a study of early stage breast cancer tumors. The wider study: The ER+/PR+/HER2- tumors included fewer than ten ductal and four lobular carcinomas.

Each sample had two DNA replicates, 0.45 to 0.65 ug blood or roughly 1.4 ug tissue. Using immunoSEQ multiplex PCR, the repertoire was profiled, and TCRdb retains in-frame clones only, with some absent. The top ten hold about 1.5% of the sample, which has roughly 48,000 clones, 83% seen once. General study points: Blood repertoires resembled normal breast more than tumor.

The clonotype originates from a person in their fifties with breast cancer. Sequencing was done on a sample of blood. The chain carries TRBV23-1 and TRBJ1-1; D may be TRBD1 (5 bases). TRBV23-1 is an ORF, with its function uncertain. CDR3 loop: CASSQSPRENTEAFF. CDR3 coding DNA: TGCGCCAGCAGTCAATCGCCCAGGGAGAACACTGAAGCTTTCTTT.